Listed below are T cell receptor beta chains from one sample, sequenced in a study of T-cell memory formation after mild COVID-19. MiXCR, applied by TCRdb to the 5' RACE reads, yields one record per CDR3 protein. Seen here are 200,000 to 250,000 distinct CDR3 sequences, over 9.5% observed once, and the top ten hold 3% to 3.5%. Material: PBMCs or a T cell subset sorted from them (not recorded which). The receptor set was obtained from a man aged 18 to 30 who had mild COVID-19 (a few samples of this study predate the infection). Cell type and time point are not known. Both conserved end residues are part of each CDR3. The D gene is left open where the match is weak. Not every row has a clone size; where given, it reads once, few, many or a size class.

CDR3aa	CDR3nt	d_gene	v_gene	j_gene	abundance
CASSQERFSLGYTF	TGCGCCAGCAGCCAAGAAAGATTTAGCCTCGGCTACACCTTC	.	TRBV4-1	TRBJ1-2	.
CASSQSDRGVQYF	TGCGCCAGCAGCCAATCGGACAGGGGGGTCCAGTACTTC	TRBD1	TRBV4-1	TRBJ2-7	.
CASSRQGPYEQYF	TGTGCCAGCAGCCGACAGGGACCCTACGAGCAGTACTTC	TRBD1	TRBV5-5	TRBJ2-7	.
CASSPYADTQYF	TGTGCCAGCAGCCCCTACGCAGATACGCAGTATTTT	.	TRBV7-2	TRBJ2-3	few
CASSSWMGRNNEKLFF	TGTGCCAGCAGCTCATGGATGGGACGGAATAATGAAAAACTGTTTTTT	.	TRBV5-4	TRBJ1-4	.
CASSLAGEAKNIQYF	TGTGCCAGCAGCCTAGCGGGGGAAGCCAAAAACATTCAGTACTTC	TRBD2	TRBV4-2	TRBJ2-4	few
CASSFTGGGHRELFF	TGCGCCAGCAGCTTTACCGGGGGCGGACATCGGGAGCTGTTTTTT	.	TRBV5-1	TRBJ2-2	many
CASSPDHEQFF	TGTGCCAGCAGCCCCGACCATGAGCAGTTCTTC	.	TRBV7-3	TRBJ2-1	few
CASSLGFRGTTYNEQFF	TGTGCCAGCAGCTTAGGTTTTCGGGGGACAACCTACAATGAGCAGTTCTTC	.	TRBV7-6	TRBJ2-1	.
CASTPTGDPGNTIYF	TGTGCCAGCACCCCCACGGGGGACCCTGGAAACACCATATATTTT	.	TRBV5-5	TRBJ1-3	few
CASSLSFSLTSYNEQFF	TGTGCCAGCAGCTTATCATTTTCCCTGACTAGCTACAATGAGCAGTTCTTC	.	TRBV7-2	TRBJ2-1	.
CASSYSSAGGSNQPQHF	TGTGCCAGCAGTTACTCGAGCGCAGGGGGTAGCAATCAGCCCCAGCATTTT	TRBD1	TRBV6-5	TRBJ1-5	few
CAISVPSGGSYNEQFF	TGTGCCATCAGTGTTCCTAGCGGGGGCTCCTACAATGAGCAGTTCTTC	TRBD2	TRBV10-3	TRBJ2-1	.
CATRGARSTDTQYF	TGTGCCACCAGAGGGGCCAGGAGCACAGATACGCAGTATTTT	.	TRBV24-1	TRBJ2-3	.
CASSLPDRLGGGYTF	TGTGCCAGCAGCTTACCCGACAGGCTTGGGGGTGGCTACACCTTC	.	TRBV7-9	TRBJ1-2	.